What follows describes a single T cell receptor beta chain. Its antigen is not known. The sample is drawn from a study of OX40 agonist ivuxolimab in advanced cancers. V lost 2 bases and J lost 7, with 9 bases in between. Germline-derived CDR1 and CDR2 are LNHDA and SQIVND (reference sequence). CDR3 length equals 13 residues. Data came from immunoSEQ multiplex PCR; TCRdb stores just in-frame clones and leaves some out. Here the sample spans 95,000 to 150,000 clones, 85% to 95% being singletons. Study-wide points: Doses of 0.1 to 3.0 mg/kg were accompanied by clonal expansion of CD4+ and CD8+ blood T cells by week 6. Researchers did not establish what antigens the expanded peripheral T cells target.

The receptor's source is an adult with an advanced solid tumor such as melanoma, head and neck, liver or kidney cancer. The chain recombines TRBV19 with TRBJ1-5; D possibly corresponds to TRBD1 (6 bases). The material sequenced was CD4+ or CD8+ T cells sorted from blood, taken in a trial of the OX40 agonist ivuxolimab. CDR3 protein: CASSISGEQPQHF. The CDR3 DNA reads TGTGCCAGTAGTATATCAGGGGAGCAGCCCCAGCATTTT.